Listed here is a single TCR beta chain. Its antigen remains unknown. Looked up from germline, CDR1 is SGDLS and CDR2 is YYNGEE. V was clipped by 0 bases and J by 5 bases, with 11 bases between them. The CDR3 runs to 14 residues. The data originate from a study of T cells in narcolepsy. The study, taken as a whole, reports: HCRT-specific and TRIB2-specific autoreactive clonotypes appeared among same-patient CSF and blood CD4+ clonotypes. Autoreactive clonotypes reportedly recurred in blood of same and different patients, not controls.

Data came from immunoSEQ multiplex PCR; TCRdb stores just in-frame clones and leaves some out. This table has tens of thousands of clones, 82% appearing once. J is TRBJ2-5 and V is TRBV9, with no clear D. Source material: CD45RA- memory CD4+ T cells from PBMCs. The TCR comes from a human donor with narcolepsy. The CDR3 nucleotides read TGTGCCAGCAGCGTAGCCGGTAGAAGCGAGACCCAGTACTTC. Its translation is CASSVAGRSETQYF.